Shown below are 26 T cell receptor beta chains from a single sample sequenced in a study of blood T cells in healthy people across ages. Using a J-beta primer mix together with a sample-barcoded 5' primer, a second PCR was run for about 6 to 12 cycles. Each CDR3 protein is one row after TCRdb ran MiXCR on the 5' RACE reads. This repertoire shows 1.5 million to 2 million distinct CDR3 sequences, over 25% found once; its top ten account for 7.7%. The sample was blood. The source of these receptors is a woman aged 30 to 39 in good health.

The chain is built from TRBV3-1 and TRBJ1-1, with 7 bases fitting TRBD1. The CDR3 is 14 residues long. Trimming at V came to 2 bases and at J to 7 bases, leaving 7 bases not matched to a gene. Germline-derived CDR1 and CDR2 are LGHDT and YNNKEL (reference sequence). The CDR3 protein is CASSQSGTAYEAFF. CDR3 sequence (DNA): TGTGCCAGCAGCCAATCCGGGACAGCTTATGAAGCTTTCTTT. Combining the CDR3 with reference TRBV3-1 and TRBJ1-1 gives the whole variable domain DTAVSQTPKYLVTQMGNDKSIKCEQNLGHDTMYWYKQDSKKFLKIMFSYNNKELIINETVPNRFSPKSPDKAHLNLHINSLELGDSAVYFCASSQSGTAYEAFFGQGTRLTVV.

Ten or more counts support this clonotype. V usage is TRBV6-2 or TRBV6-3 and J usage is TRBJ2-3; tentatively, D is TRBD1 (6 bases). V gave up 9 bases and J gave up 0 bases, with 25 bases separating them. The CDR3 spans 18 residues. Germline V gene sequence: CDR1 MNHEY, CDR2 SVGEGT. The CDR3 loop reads CASNFVAGTLLSTDTQYF. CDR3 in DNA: TGTGCCAGTAACTTCGTTGCCGGGACACTTCTCAGCACAGATACGCAGTATTTT.

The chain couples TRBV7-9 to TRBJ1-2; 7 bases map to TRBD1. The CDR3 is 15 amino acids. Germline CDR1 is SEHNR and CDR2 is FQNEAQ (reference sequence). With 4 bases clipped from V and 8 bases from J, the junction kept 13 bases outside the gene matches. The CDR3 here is CASSSLQGPFHGYTF. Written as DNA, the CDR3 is TGTGCCAGCAGCTCCTTACAGGGGCCGTTTCACGGCTACACCTTC.

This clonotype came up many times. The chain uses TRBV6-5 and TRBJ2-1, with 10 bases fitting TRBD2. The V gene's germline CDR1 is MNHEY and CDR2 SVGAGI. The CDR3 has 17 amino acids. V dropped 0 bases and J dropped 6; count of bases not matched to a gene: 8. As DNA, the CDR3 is TGTGCCAGCAGTTACTCTGCTAGCGGGGGTCGGCTCAATGAGCAGTTCTTC. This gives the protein CASSYSASGGRLNEQFF.

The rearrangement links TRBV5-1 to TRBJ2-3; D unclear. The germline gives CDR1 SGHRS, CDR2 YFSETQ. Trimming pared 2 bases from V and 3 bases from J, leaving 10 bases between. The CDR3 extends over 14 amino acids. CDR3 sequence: CASSFITGTDTQYF. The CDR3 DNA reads TGCGCCAGCAGCTTCATAACCGGGACAGATACGCAGTATTTT.

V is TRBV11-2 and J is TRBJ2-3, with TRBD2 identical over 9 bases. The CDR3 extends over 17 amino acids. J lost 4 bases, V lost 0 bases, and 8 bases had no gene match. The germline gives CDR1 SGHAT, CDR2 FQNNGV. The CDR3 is CASSLEVSSGAPDTQYF. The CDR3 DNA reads TGTGCCAGCAGCTTAGAAGTGTCTAGCGGGGCGCCAGATACGCAGTATTTT.

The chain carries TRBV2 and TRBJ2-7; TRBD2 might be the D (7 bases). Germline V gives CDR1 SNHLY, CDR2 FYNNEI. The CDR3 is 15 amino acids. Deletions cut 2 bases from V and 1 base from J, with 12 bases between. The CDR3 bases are TGTGCCAGCAGTGAAATGGGGGGGCCGTCCTACGAGCAGTACTTC. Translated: CASSEMGGPSYEQYF.

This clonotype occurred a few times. This CDR3 reads CASSGDSGPVQETQYF. CDR3 coding DNA: TGTGCCAGCAGTGGCGACTCGGGACCGGTCCAAGAGACCCAGTACTTC. The chain uses TRBV2 and TRBJ2-5, with D perhaps given as TRBD1 or TRBD2 (5 bases each). The germline V gene encodes CDR1 SNHLY and CDR2 FYNNEI. CDR3 size: 16 residues. With 4 bases removed from V and 1 base from J, the gap between germline ends came to 16 bases.

CDR3 sequence reads: CASTSLRVYNEQYF. CDR3 nucleotide sequence: TGTGCCAGCACATCACTACGAGTCTACAATGAGCAGTACTTC. The chain carries TRBV2 and TRBJ2-4; no firm D call. The CDR3 contains 14 residues. Germline CDR1 SNHLY, CDR2 FYNNEI. V dropped 7 bases and J dropped 13 bases, with 23 bases sitting between them.

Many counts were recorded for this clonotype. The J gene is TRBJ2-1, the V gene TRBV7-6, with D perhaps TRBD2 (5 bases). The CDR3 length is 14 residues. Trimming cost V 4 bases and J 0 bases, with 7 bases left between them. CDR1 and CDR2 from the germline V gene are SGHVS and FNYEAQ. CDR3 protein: CASSWSGSYNEQFF. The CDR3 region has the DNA TGTGCCAGCAGCTGGAGCGGCTCCTACAATGAGCAGTTCTTC.

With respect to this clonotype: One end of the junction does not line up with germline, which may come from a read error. CDR3 sequence (DNA): TGTGCCGTCAGTGAGGACAGGGCGGCTAGCGGGAGTACAGATACGCAGTATTTT. Amino acid sequence: CAVSEDRAASGSTDTQYF. V is TRBV10-3 and J is TRBJ2-3; 10 nucleotides line up with TRBD2. The germline V gene has CDR1 ENHRY and CDR2 SYGVKD. CDR3 length equals 18 residues.

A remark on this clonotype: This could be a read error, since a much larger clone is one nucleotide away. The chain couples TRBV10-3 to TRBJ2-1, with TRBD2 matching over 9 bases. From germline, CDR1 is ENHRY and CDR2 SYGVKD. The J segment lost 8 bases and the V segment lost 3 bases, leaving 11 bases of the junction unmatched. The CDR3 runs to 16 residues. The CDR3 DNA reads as TGTGCCATCAGTGAATCACGAGCGGGAGGAGGGGATGAGCAGTTCTTC. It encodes CAISESRAGGGDEQFF.

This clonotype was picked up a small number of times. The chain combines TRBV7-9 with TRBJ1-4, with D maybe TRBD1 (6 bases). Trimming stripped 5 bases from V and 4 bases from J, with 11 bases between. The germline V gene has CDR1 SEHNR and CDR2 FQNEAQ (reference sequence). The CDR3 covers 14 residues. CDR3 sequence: CASSQQGFNEKLFF. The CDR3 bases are TGTGCCAGCAGCCAACAGGGATTTAATGAAAAACTGTTTTTT.

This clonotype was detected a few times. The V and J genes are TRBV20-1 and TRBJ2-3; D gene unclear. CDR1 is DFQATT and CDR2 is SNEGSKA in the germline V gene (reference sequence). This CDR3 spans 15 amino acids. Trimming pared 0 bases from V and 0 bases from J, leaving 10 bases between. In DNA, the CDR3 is TGCAGTGCTAGAGATGCCGGTATTAGCACAGATACGCAGTATTTT. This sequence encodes CSARDAGISTDTQYF.

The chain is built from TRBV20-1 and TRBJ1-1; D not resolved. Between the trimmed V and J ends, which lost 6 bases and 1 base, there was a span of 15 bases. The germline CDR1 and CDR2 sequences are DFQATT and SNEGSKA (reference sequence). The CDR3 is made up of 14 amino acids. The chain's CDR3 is CSAGLFGPNTEAFF. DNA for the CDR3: TGCAGTGCAGGACTATTTGGGCCGAACACTGAAGCTTTCTTT.

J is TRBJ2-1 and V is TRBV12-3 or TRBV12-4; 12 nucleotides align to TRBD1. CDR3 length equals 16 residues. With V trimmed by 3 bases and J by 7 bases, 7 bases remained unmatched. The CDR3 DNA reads TGTGCCAGCAGTTTTGTCCCGGGACAGGGGGCGAATGAGCAGTTCTTC. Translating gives CASSFVPGQGANEQFF.

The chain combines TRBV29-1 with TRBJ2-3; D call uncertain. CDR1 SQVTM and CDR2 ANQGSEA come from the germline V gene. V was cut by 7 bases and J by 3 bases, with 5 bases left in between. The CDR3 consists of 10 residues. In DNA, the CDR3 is TGCAGCGGGTTTACAGATACGCAGTATTTT. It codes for CSGFTDTQYF.

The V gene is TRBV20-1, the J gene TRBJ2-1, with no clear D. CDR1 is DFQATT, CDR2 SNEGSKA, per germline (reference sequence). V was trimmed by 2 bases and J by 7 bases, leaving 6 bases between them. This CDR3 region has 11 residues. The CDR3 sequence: CSARILNEQFF. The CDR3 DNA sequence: TGCAGTGCTAGAATTCTGAATGAGCAGTTCTTC.

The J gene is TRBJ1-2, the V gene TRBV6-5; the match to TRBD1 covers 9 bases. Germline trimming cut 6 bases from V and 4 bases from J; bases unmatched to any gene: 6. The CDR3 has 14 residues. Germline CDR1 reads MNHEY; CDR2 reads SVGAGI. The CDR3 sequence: CASSGQGIPYGYTF. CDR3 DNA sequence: TGTGCCAGCAGCGGACAGGGGATACCCTATGGCTACACCTTC.

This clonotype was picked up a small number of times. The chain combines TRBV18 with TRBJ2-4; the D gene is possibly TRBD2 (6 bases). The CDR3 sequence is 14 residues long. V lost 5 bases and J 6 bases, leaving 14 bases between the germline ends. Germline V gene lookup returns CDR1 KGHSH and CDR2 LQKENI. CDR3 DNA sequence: TGTGCCAGCTCAGTGGCGGGGCTTCTAAACATTCAGTACTTC. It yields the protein CASSVAGLLNIQYF.

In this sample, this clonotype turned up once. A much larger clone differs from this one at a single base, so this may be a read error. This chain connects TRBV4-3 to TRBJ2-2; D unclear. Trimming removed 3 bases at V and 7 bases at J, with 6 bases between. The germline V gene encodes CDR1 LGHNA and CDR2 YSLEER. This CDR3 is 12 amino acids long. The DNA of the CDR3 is TGCGCCAGCAGCCAGTCTAACGGGGAGCTGTTTTTT. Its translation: CASSQSNGELFF.

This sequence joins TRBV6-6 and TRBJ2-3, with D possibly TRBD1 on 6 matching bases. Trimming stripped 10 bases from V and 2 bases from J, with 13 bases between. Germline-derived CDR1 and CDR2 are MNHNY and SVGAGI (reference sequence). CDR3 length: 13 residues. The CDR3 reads CATQQGSTDTQYF. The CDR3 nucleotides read TGTGCCACGCAACAGGGCTCCACAGATACGCAGTATTTT.

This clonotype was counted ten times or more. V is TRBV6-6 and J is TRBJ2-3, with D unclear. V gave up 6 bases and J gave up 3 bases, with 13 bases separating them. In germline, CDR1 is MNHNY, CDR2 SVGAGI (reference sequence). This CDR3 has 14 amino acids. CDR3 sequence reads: CASSQVVATDTQYF. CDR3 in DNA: TGTGCCAGCAGCCAGGTGGTTGCGACAGATACGCAGTATTTT.

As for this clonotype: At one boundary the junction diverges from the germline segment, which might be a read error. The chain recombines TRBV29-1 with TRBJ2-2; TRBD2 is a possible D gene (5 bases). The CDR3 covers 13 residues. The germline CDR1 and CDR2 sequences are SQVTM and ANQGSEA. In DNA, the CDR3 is TGCAGCGCCCTGGTGATTTCTGCCGGGGAGCGGTTTTTT. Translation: CSALVISAGERFF.

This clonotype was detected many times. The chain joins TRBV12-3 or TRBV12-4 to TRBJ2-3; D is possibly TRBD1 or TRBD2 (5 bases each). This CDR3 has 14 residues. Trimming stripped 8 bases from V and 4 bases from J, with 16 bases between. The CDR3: CASGRRQGSDTQYF. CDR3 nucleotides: TGTGCCAGCGGCAGGAGGCAGGGTTCAGATACGCAGTATTTT.

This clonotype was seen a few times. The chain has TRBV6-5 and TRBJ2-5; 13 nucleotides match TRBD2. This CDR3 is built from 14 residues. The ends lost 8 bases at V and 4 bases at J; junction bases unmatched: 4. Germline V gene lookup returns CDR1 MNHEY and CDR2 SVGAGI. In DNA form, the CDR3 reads TGTGCCAGCGGACTAGCGGGAGACTTAGAGACCCAGTACTTC. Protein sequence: CASGLAGDLETQYF.